The 30 T cell receptor beta chains below were found in one sample sequenced in a study of blood T cell repertoires in COVID-19. Assay used: immunoSEQ multiplex PCR; TCRdb lists only in-frame clones, some missing. The profile shows 140,000 to 150,000 clones, about 85% of them singletons. Sequences were obtained from peripheral blood. Every receptor here comes from a human donor in a cohort sampled during active COVID-19.

This chain links TRBV28 with TRBJ1-3; unclear D gene. The V gene's germline CDR1 is MDHEN and CDR2 SYDVKM. Between the trimmed V and J ends, which lost 0 bases and 0 bases, there was a span of 6 bases. CDR3 length equals 15 residues. The DNA of the CDR3 is TGTGCCAGCAGTTTATGGCCGAGCTCTGGAAACACCATATATTTT. Its protein is CASSLWPSSGNTIYF.

The gene calls are TRBV7-3 and TRBJ2-7, with TRBD2 as a possible D gene (5 bases). Germline assignment: CDR1 SGHTA and CDR2 FQGTGA. The length of the CDR3 is 15 residues. V was shortened by 2 bases and J by 0 bases, with 11 bases between the two germline ends. The CDR3 is CASSLGGYSSYEQYF. CDR3 coding DNA: TGTGCCAGCAGCTTAGGAGGATACAGCTCCTACGAGCAGTACTTC.

J is TRBJ1-1 and V is TRBV28, with 9 positions matching TRBD1. Trimming removed 5 bases from V and 4 bases from J; junction bases left unmatched: 8. From germline, CDR1 is MDHEN and CDR2 SYDVKM. The CDR3 has 15 amino acids. CDR3 in DNA: TGTGCCAGCAGTCCCGGGACAGGGTGGGGCACTGAAGCTTTCTTT. Residues: CASSPGTGWGTEAFF.

This clone was recorded only once. The rearrangement links TRBV18 to TRBJ2-7, with 7 bases identical to TRBD2. Germline trimming cut 2 bases from V and 2 bases from J; bases unmatched to any gene: 6. The CDR3 has 15 residues. The germline gives CDR1 KGHSH, CDR2 LQKENI. The CDR3 protein is CASSPLMRETYEQYF. The CDR3 DNA is TGTGCCAGCTCACCATTAATGCGGGAGACCTACGAGCAGTACTTC.

This sequence joins TRBV3-1 (or the pseudogene TRBV3-2) and TRBJ1-6; unclear D gene. Per the germline V gene, CDR1 is LGHDT and CDR2 is YNNKEL (reference sequence). Trimming removed 4 bases from V and 7 bases from J, with 11 bases in between. The CDR3 extends over 14 amino acids. CDR3 sequence: CASSPDGVNSPLHF. DNA of the CDR3: TGTGCCAGCAGCCCGGACGGGGTGAATTCACCCCTCCACTTT.

The V gene is TRBV28, the J gene TRBJ1-1; no reliable D call. The CDR3 loop spans 13 amino acids. V was clipped by 5 bases and J by 1 base, with 8 bases between them. Germline V gene lookup returns CDR1 MDHEN and CDR2 SYDVKM. The CDR3 DNA reads as TGTGCCAGCAGTGCTTATAGGAACACTGAAGCTTTCTTT. Amino acids: CASSAYRNTEAFF.

The V and J genes are TRBV30 and TRBJ1-4; D possibly corresponds to TRBD1 (6 bases). Germline V CDR1 and CDR2: GTSNPN, SVGIG (reference sequence). V lost 2 bases, J lost 2 bases, and 9 bases lay in between. The CDR3 sequence is 14 residues long. CDR3 loop: CAWSRTETNEKLFF. CDR3 DNA sequence: TGTGCCTGGAGTCGGACAGAGACTAATGAAAAACTGTTTTTT.

J is TRBJ1-2 and V is TRBV9; 12 bases are a match to TRBD1. The CDR3 is 14 residues long. Trimming cost V 3 bases and J 13 bases; bases outside gene matches: 10. Germline CDR1 and CDR2: SGDLS and YYNGEE. This chain's CDR3 is CASSAQGQGALPTF. The DNA for the CDR3 is TGTGCCAGCAGCGCCCAGGGACAGGGGGCGCTTCCCACCTTC.

V and J are TRBV2 and TRBJ2-7; no firm D call. The V end was cut by 4 bases, the J end by 1 base, with 8 bases between. Germline lookup yields CDR1 SNHLY and CDR2 FYNNEI. The CDR3 runs 13 residues. CDR3 coding DNA: TGTGCCAGCAGTGCCGAGACATCCTACGAGCAGTACTTC. Protein product: CASSAETSYEQYF.

The chain links TRBV30 to TRBJ2-3, with 9 nucleotides matching TRBD2. CDR3 size: 15 residues. From germline, CDR1 is GTSNPN and CDR2 SVGIG (reference sequence). V shed 0 bases and J 4 bases; nucleotides not matched to a gene: 5. The CDR3 sequence: CAWSVSGGLADTQYF. In DNA form, the CDR3 reads TGTGCCTGGAGTGTGAGCGGGGGGTTAGCAGATACGCAGTATTTT.

This rearrangement joins TRBV25-1 to TRBJ1-1; 10 bases agree with TRBD1. This CDR3 is built from 13 residues. With 4 bases clipped from V and 11 bases from J, the junction kept 7 bases outside the gene matches. CDR1 and CDR2 from the germline V gene are MGHDK and SYGVNS. Written as DNA, the CDR3 is TGTGCCAGCAGTGTGAGGGACAGGGGCCATGCTTTCTTT. Its translation: CASSVRDRGHAFF.

This clone came up a few times. The chain's CDR3 is CASSLDTNYGYTF. For the CDR3, the DNA is TGTGCCAGCAGTTTAGACACTAACTATGGCTACACCTTC. The V call is TRBV12-3 or TRBV12-4, the J call TRBJ1-2; D unclear. This CDR3 is 13 amino acids long. V dropped 1 base and J dropped 0 bases, with 3 bases sitting between them.

V and J are TRBV30 and TRBJ1-1, with D maybe TRBD1 (5 bases). Germline V gene sequence: CDR1 GTSNPN, CDR2 SVGIG (reference sequence). This CDR3 comprises 14 residues. The V and J ends lost 1 base and 5 bases respectively, with 14 bases between them. CDR3 region: CAWSGRGGRTEAFF. The DNA of the CDR3 is TGTGCCTGGAGTGGGAGGGGTGGTCGGACTGAAGCTTTCTTT.

The chain uses TRBV7-9 and TRBJ2-3, with 13 bases fitting TRBD2. The germline CDR1 and CDR2 sequences are SEHNR and FQNEAQ (reference sequence). Germline trimming cut 5 bases from V and 4 bases from J; bases unmatched to any gene: 6. The CDR3 is made up of 16 amino acids. The CDR3 nucleotides read TGTGCCAGCAGCGTCCGACTAGCGGGGGGAGCAGATACGCAGTATTTT. Amino acids: CASSVRLAGGADTQYF.

V gene TRBV5-1 combines with J gene TRBJ1-4; 10 positions match TRBD1. Germline V gene sequence: CDR1 SGHRS, CDR2 YFSETQ. This CDR3 has 15 residues. J gave up 8 bases and V 0 bases, and 4 bases lay outside the gene matches. The CDR3 region is CASSLGGTGDEKLFF. As DNA, the CDR3 is TGCGCCAGCAGCTTGGGGGGGACAGGGGACGAAAAACTGTTTTTT.

The chain uses TRBV6-5 and TRBJ1-1, with 7 positions matching TRBD1. Germline lookup yields CDR1 MNHEY and CDR2 SVGAGI. Trimming cost V 5 bases and J 7 bases; bases outside gene matches: 4. This CDR3 is built from 12 residues. Written as DNA, the CDR3 is TGTGCCAGCAGTCGGGACAGCGGTGAAGCTTTCTTT. Encoded protein: CASSRDSGEAFF.

The chain is built from TRBV11-3 and TRBJ2-1; 13 nucleotides line up with TRBD2. The germline CDR1 and CDR2 sequences are SGHNT and YENEEA. With 4 bases clipped from V and 8 bases from J, the junction kept 8 bases outside the gene matches. CDR3 size: 16 residues. The CDR3 DNA reads as TGTGCCAGCAGCTCCGAGACTAGCGGGGGGAGATATGAGCAGTTCTTC. This codes for CASSSETSGGRYEQFF.

V gene TRBV3-1 (or the pseudogene TRBV3-2) combines with J gene TRBJ2-1; the D gene is possibly TRBD2 (6 bases). This CDR3 is 16 amino acids long. The ends were cut back, 1 base at V and 4 bases at J, with 14 bases in the middle. Germline CDR1 LGHDT, CDR2 YNNKEL (reference sequence). The CDR3, as DNA: TGTGCCAGCAGCCAAGTTCCGGCTAGCGTATACAATGAGCAGTTCTTC. It encodes CASSQVPASVYNEQFF.

V and J are TRBV29-1 and TRBJ1-2, with 7 bases identical to TRBD1. Trimming cost V 3 bases and J 7 bases; bases outside gene matches: 11. The CDR3 has 14 amino acids. Germline values: CDR1 SQVTM, CDR2 ANQGSEA. CDR3 nucleotide sequence: TGCAGCGTTGACCCATCAGACAGGGCCTCTGGCTACACCTTC. It translates to CSVDPSDRASGYTF.

The chain employs TRBV19 and TRBJ2-1; 9 bases are a match to TRBD1. Germline V gene data show CDR1 as LNHDA and CDR2 as SQIVND (reference sequence). The length of the CDR3 is 15 residues. V was clipped by 4 bases and J by 6 bases; unmatched bases: 7. The CDR3 nucleotides are TGTGCCAGTAGTAACCCGGGACAGGGTCGCAATGAGCAGTTCTTC. Translating gives CASSNPGQGRNEQFF.

This clone was seen a few times. The genes are TRBV19 and TRBJ1-2; a weak D match, TRBD1 (6 bases). Per the germline V gene, CDR1 is LNHDA and CDR2 is SQIVND (reference sequence). V lost 2 bases and J 3 bases, leaving 16 bases between the germline ends. The CDR3 is 16 residues long. CDR3 sequence (DNA): TGTGCCAGTAGTATATGGCCTCAGGGGAGGGACTATGGCTACACCTTC. It encodes CASSIWPQGRDYGYTF.

This sequence joins TRBV19 and TRBJ1-2, with a tentative D call TRBD1 (6 bases). The germline V and J ends were trimmed by 3 bases and 6 bases, with 20 bases remaining between them. Per germline, CDR1 LNHDA and CDR2 SQIVND (reference sequence). The CDR3 contains 16 residues. CDR3 sequence reads: CASSMWTGTPTHGYTF. DNA of the CDR3: TGTGCCAGTAGTATGTGGACCGGGACACCAACCCATGGCTACACCTTC.

J is TRBJ1-1 and V is TRBV11-2; 12 bases line up with TRBD1. The germline V gene encodes CDR1 SGHAT and CDR2 FQNNGV. J gave up 1 base and V 3 bases, and 0 bases lay outside the gene matches. The CDR3 totals 15 residues. CDR3 loop: CASSLGQGANTEAFF. The CDR3 DNA sequence: TGTGCCAGCAGCTTGGGACAGGGGGCGAACACTGAAGCTTTCTTT.

This chain links TRBV28 with TRBJ1-2; D perhaps matches TRBD1 (5 bases). V was cut by 7 bases and J by 5 bases, with 20 bases left in between. CDR1 MDHEN and CDR2 SYDVKM come from the germline V gene. This CDR3 is 15 amino acids long. CDR3 in DNA: TGTGCCAGCAATCCTACTGGGACTGCTGAATATGGCTACACCTTC. Its protein product is CASNPTGTAEYGYTF.

The rearrangement links TRBV7-2 to TRBJ1-5; D may be TRBD1 (6 bases). The germline CDR1 and CDR2 sequences are SGHTA and FQGNSA. V was trimmed by 8 bases and J by 1 base, leaving 12 bases between them. The CDR3 length is 14 residues. CDR3 nucleotides: TGTGCCAGCTCCTGGCAGGGGAGCAATCAGCCCCAGCATTTT. Translated, it gives CASSWQGSNQPQHF. The variable domain in full, with the rest retrieved from reference TRBV7-2 and TRBJ1-5, is GAGVSQSPSNKVTEKGKDVELRCDPISGHTALYWYRQSLGQGLEFLIYFQGNSAPDKSGLPSDRFSAERTGGSVSTLTIQRTQQEDSAVYLCASSWQGSNQPQHFGDGTRLSIL.

V gene TRBV6-5 combines with J gene TRBJ2-7, with a weak D call TRBD1 (6 bases). V was trimmed by 5 bases and J by 5 bases, leaving 13 bases between them. CDR3 length equals 13 residues. CDR1 is MNHEY, CDR2 SVGAGI, per germline. In DNA, the CDR3 is TGTGCCAGCAGTCTAGGACAGAGGAACGAGCAGTACTTC. Amino acids: CASSLGQRNEQYF.

The chain is built from TRBV11-3 and TRBJ2-2, with D possibly matching TRBD2 (5 bases). CDR3 length: 15 residues. The ends were cut back, 6 bases at V and 1 base at J, with 12 bases in the middle. Germline CDR1 reads SGHNT; CDR2 reads YENEEA. CDR3 DNA: TGTGCCAGCAGTTCCCGGAGCGGGAACACCGGGGAGCTGTTTTTT. Translated: CASSSRSGNTGELFF.

The chain carries TRBV21-1 and TRBJ2-7; no check of the table's D call, TRBD2, against the DNA was made. TRBV21-1 corresponds to a pseudogene. The CDR3 covers 11 residues. CDR3 protein: CASSKALEQYF. DNA of the CDR3: TGTGCCAGCAGCAAAGCCCTCGAGCAGTACTTC.

The table lists this clone with a few counts. This chain uses TRBV30 with TRBJ1-5; a weak D match, TRBD1 (5 bases). Per germline, CDR1 GTSNPN and CDR2 SVGIG (reference sequence). This CDR3 comprises 13 residues. V was pared by 5 bases and J by 1 base, with 9 bases between. CDR3 region: CAWAPGSNQPQHF. Written as DNA, the CDR3 is TGTGCCTGGGCCCCAGGGAGCAATCAGCCCCAGCATTTT.

This clone was counted a single time. This chain links TRBV7-9 with TRBJ2-2; TRBD1 agrees at 7 bases. The germline gives CDR1 SEHNR, CDR2 FQNEAQ (reference sequence). Germline trimming cut 5 bases from V and 1 base from J; bases unmatched to any gene: 4. The CDR3 covers 15 residues. Here the CDR3 DNA reads TGTGCCAGCAGCCCCCGGGACAGGAACACCGGGGAGCTGTTTTTT. This sequence encodes CASSPRDRNTGELFF.